This T cell receptor (beta chain) was observed in a study of shared clonotypes between healthy human individuals. Study as a whole: There were three CD4 naive, three CD4 memory, two CD8 naive and one CD8 memory plates per donor. Study results and limitations: Estimated clonotype richness was generally higher in naive than memory subsets.

Between the trimmed V and J ends, which lost 7 bases and 0 bases, there was a span of 15 bases. CDR1 MDHEN and CDR2 SYDVKM come from the germline V gene. The CDR3 has 15 residues. The table came from immunoSEQ multiplex PCR; TCRdb's copy has only in-frame clones and leaves some out. This sample has approximately 720,000 clones, with around 72% found just once. Comment on this clone: What it recognizes is unknown.

The chain links TRBV28 to TRBJ1-1; D possibly corresponds to TRBD1 (5 bases). Sample: memory CD4+ T cells sorted from blood. Subset reported: CD45RA-negative fraction. The sequence was obtained from a woman in her 30s in good health. This CDR3 is CASKDSRVLNTEAFF. CDR3 nucleotides: TGTGCCAGCAAGGATAGCAGGGTCCTGAACACTGAAGCTTTCTTT.